What follows is one TCR beta chain and its context. Its antigen is undetermined. The CDR3 runs to 14 residues. V lost 3 bases, J lost 4 bases, and 12 bases lay in between. Germline V gene lookup returns CDR1 MGHRA and CDR2 YSYEKL. This sample is part of a study of T cell responses to AZD1222 COVID-19 vaccine. Regarding the study as a whole: When two AZD1222 doses had been given, Spike-specific TCR breadth and depth rose.

Using immunoSEQ multiplex PCR, the repertoire was profiled, and TCRdb retains in-frame clones only, with some absent. The sample includes approximately 100,000 clones, about 87% of them seen just once. The sample here was peripheral blood, taken on day 0 of AZD1222 vaccination. The clonotype was recovered from an adult in good health. V gene TRBV4-1 combines with J gene TRBJ1-2, with a tentative D call TRBD1 (6 bases). This CDR3 is CASSQETGFYGYTF. In DNA, the CDR3 is TGCGCCAGCAGCCAGGAGACAGGTTTCTATGGCTACACCTTC.